The subject of this entry is one T cell receptor (beta chain). Its target antigen remains unknown. No quality values exist for individual bases; no much larger clone is one base distant. The entry originates in a study of T cells after yellow fever vaccination (dated by TCRdb to the late 2010s). Describing the broader study: The SMART-Seq v4 Ultra Low Input RNA kit was used to prepare libraries from fractions with low cell numbers. To follow T-cell clones before and after both primary and booster YFV17D yellow fever vaccination, bulk TCR alpha and beta repertoires underwent longitudinal sequencing. Two healthy male donors, one aged 18 to 29 and one aged 30 to 39 years, were included in the cohort. Bulk PBMC replicates and cell subsets were isolated from blood drawn at multiple timepoints before and after both primary and secondary immunization. What the study reported, not specific to this receptor: After the booster, most of the clones that had expanded following primary vaccination were detected again (96% of CD4 and around 87% of CD8), which suggests that memory was broadly maintained. FACS-sorted repertoires could contain abundant contaminating clonotypes from the bulk population, so computational filtering was required. The secondary T-cell response was found to be weaker but faster than the primary response, with a peak reached on day 5 rather than on day 15. A small fraction of clonotypes showed up in both the CD4 and CD8 compartments, probably as a result of convergent recombination. Because the study included only a couple of donors, the extent to which the findings can be generalized is limited.

The sample's treatment or condition label, in plain terms: live attenuated yellow fever vaccine strain. PBMCs were isolated from peripheral blood using a standard Ficoll-Paque protocol. CD4 and CD8 T-cell fractions were isolated with Dynabeads CD4 and CD8 positive selection kits. TriZol was used to extract RNA from bulk PBMCs, from CD4 and CD8 fractions, and from dextramer-positive and dextramer-negative fractions. The CDR3 measures 15 amino acids from cysteine to phenylalanine. The DNA shown is the 45-base CDR3, in frame from base 1. Relative to germline, V is 1 base shorter and J is 0 bases shorter, with 4 bases between their ends. From the germline V gene (reference sequence), CDR1 is LNHNV and CDR2 is YYDKDF. Sequencing used an Illumina NovaSeq 6000. TCR cDNA was made using 5'RACE template switching, a step that added a universal primer site and unique molecular identifiers. cDNA synthesis was primed from both the TCR alpha and TCR beta constant segments. Libraries were amplified in two PCR steps, with sample barcodes and sequencing adapters added in the second step. Libraries were sequenced on Illumina HiSeq 2500 (2x100 bp) or NovaSeq (2x150 bp). The authors processed their data as follows. MIGEC handled demultiplexing of reads and collapsing into UMI consensus sequences, while MiXCR performed V(D)J alignment. Clonotypes responding to the vaccine were identified with edgeR on replicate PBMC samples, with the criteria of FDR below 0.01 and a log2 fold change above 5 up to day 15. Each bulk clonotype was labeled CD4 or CD8 based on which sequenced repertoire, CD4 or CD8, contained the clonotype at higher abundance. TCRdb handled the public reads itself, with Q25 trimming in fastp and clone calling in MiXCR, and kept productive beta chains. Rows merge per CDR3 protein into single entries with the most common DNA and genes. TCRdb, rather than the study authors, made the V and J calls. Counted in this sample were about 300,000 distinct CDR3 sequences; roughly 8.7% of them appeared once. The ten top clones hold 3% to 3.5% of the sample.

The chain couples TRBV15 to TRBJ2-6; no D gene can be assigned with confidence. This specimen consisted of CD4+ T cells sorted from PBMCs, obtained 5 days after the yellow fever booster vaccination. The clonotype comes from a man aged 18 to 30 who received the YFV17D yellow fever vaccine. The DNA reads as follows: TGTGCCACCAGCAGAGCCGGCTCTGGGGCCAACGTCCTGACTTTC. Its translation is CATSRAGSGANVLTF.